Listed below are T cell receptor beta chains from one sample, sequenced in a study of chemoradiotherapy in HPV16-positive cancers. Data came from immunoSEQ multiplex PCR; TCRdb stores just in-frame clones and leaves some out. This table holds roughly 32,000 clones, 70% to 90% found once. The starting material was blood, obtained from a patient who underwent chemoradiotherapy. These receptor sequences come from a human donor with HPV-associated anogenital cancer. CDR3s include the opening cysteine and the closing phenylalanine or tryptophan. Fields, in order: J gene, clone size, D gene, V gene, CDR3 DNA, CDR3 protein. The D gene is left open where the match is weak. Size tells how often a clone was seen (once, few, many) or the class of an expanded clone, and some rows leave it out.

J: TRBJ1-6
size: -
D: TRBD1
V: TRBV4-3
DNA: TGCGCCAGCAGCCAAGAAATCCGGGACAGGGGAGATTCACCCCTCCACTTT
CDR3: CASSQEIRDRGDSPLHF

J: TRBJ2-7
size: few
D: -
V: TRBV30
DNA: TGTGCCTGGAGGAGAGACGGTCCGGGCGAGCAGTACTTC
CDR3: CAWRRDGPGEQYF

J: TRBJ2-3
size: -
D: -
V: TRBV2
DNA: TGTGCCAGTACCTGGGGGGTCCGGGATACGCAGTATTTT
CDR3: CASTWGVRDTQYF

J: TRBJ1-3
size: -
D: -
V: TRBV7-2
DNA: TGTGCCAGCAGCCAAGGACGGGACACCATATATTTT
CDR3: CASSQGRDTIYF

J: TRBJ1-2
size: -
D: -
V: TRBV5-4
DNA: TGTGCCAGCAGCTTGGATGAGGGGGACTACACCTTC
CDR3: CASSLDEGDYTF

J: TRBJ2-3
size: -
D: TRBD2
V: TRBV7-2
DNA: TGTGCCAGCAGCCTCCAAAGGCCTAGCGGGTCAGATACGCAGTATTTT
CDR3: CASSLQRPSGSDTQYF

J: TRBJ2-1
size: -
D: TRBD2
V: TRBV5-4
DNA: TGTGCCAGCAGTTTAACTAGCGGGGCCTTGTTCTTC
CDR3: CASSLTSGALFF

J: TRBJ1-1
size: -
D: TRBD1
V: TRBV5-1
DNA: TGCGCCAGCAGCTTGGCAGACAGGGCGACTGAAGCTTTCTTT
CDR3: CASSLADRATEAFF

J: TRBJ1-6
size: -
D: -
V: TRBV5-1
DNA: TGCGCCAGCAGCTTGGCGGGAACCGGAGGTCCCCTCCACTTT
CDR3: CASSLAGTGGPLHF

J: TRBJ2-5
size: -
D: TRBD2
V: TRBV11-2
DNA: TGTGCCAGCAGCGCTGGGACTAGCGGGACCCAAGAGACCCAGTACTTC
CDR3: CASSAGTSGTQETQYF

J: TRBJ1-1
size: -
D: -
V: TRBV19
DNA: TGTGCCAGTAGTTTCCAAGGGGGACTGAACACTGAAGCTTTCTTT
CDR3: CASSFQGGLNTEAFF

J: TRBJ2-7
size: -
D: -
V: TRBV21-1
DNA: TGTGCCAGCAGCAAAGAAGGGGGCTGGCGGGGGGACTCCTACGAGCAGTACTTC
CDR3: CASSKEGGWRGDSYEQYF

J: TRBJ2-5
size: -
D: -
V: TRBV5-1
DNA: TGCGCCAGCAGCTTAGAAGAGACCCAGTACTTC
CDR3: CASSLEETQYF

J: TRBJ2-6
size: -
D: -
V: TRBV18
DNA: TGTGCCAGCTCATCGGAAGTCTCTGGGGCCAACGTCCTGACTTTC
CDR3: CASSSEVSGANVLTF

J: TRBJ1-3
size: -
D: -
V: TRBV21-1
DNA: TGTGCCAGCAGCAAAGGGGGGCGAGTCTCTGGAAACACCATATATTTT
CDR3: CASSKGGRVSGNTIYF

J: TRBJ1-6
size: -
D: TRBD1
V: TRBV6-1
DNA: TGTGCCAGCAGACTACAGGGGTATAATTCACCCCTCCACTTT
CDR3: CASRLQGYNSPLHF

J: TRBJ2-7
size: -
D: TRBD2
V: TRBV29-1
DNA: TGCAGCGTTGGGGGACAGGGGACTAGCGGGAGGTTATCCTACGAGCAGTACTTC
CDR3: CSVGGQGTSGRLSYEQYF

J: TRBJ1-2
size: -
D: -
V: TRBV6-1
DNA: TGTGCCAGCAGTGAATGGAGAGGGACCCGAGCTAACTATGGCTACACCTTC
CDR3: CASSEWRGTRANYGYTF

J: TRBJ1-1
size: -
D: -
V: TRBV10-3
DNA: TGTGCCATCAGTGGAAGAGGGACTGAAGCTTTCTTT
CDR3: CAISGRGTEAFF

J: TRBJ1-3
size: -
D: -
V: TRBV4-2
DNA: TGTGCCAGCAGCCTTGACAGCTCTGGAAACACCATATATTTT
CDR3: CASSLDSSGNTIYF

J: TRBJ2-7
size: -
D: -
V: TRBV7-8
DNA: TGTGCCAGCAGCTACGGGGCGGGGGCCGACTACGAGCAGTACTTC
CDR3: CASSYGAGADYEQYF

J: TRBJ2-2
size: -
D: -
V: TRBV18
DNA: TGTGCCAGCTCACCATCATACCCCGGGGAGCTGTTTTTT
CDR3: CASSPSYPGELFF

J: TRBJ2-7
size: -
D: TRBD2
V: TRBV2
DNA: TGTGCCAGTCTAGCGGGGGGGACGTCCTACGAGCAGTACTTC
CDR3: CASLAGGTSYEQYF

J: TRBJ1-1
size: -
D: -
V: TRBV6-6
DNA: TGTGCCAGCAGTGGAGGGGTCGAAGCTTTCTTT
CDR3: CASSGGVEAFF

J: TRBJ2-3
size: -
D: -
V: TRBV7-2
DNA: TGTGCCAGCAGCCAGGGGAGGGGACCAGATACGCAGTATTTT
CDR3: CASSQGRGPDTQYF

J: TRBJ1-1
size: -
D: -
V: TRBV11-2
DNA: TGTGCCAGCAGCTTCTCCGAGAACACTGAAGCTTTCTTT
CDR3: CASSFSENTEAFF

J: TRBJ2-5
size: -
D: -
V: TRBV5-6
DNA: TGTGCCAGCAGCTTGGTAGGGGTTGAGACCCAGTACTTC
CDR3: CASSLVGVETQYF

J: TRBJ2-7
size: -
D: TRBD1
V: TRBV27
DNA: TGTGCCAGCAGTGCCCTAGGGACAGGAGCCTACGAGCAGTACTTC
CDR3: CASSALGTGAYEQYF

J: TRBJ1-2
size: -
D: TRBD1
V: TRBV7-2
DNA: TGTGCCAGCAGCTTTCGGCAGGGGGCTTACGCTAACTATGGCTACACCTTC
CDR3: CASSFRQGAYANYGYTF

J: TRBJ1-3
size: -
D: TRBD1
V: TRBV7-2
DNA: TGTGCCAGCAGCCCGCGGACAGGGTATATGAACACCATATATTTT
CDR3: CASSPRTGYMNTIYF

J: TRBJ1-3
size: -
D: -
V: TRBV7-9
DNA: TGTGCCAGCAGCTGGGACGCAAACACCATATATTTT
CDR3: CASSWDANTIYF

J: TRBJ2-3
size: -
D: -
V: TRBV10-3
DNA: TGTGCCATCAGTGGGACAGAGAGCACAGATACGCAGTATTTT
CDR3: CAISGTESTDTQYF

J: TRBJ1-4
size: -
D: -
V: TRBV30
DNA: TGTGCTTCCCGTACGGGGGTTAATGAAAAACTGTTTTTT
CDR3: CASRTGVNEKLFF

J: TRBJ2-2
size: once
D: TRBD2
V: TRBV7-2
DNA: TGTGCCAGCAGCTCCACCGGGGCAGAGCTAGCGGGAGCTACCGGGGAGCTGTTTTTT
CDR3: CASSSTGAELAGATGELFF

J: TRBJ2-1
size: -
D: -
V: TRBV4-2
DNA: TGTGCCAGCAGCACCCAATACAATGAGCAGTTCTTC
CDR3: CASSTQYNEQFF

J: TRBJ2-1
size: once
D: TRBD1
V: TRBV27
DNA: TGTGCCAGCAGGGCGGGACAGGGGAAGGGGAATGAGCAGTTCTTC
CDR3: CASRAGQGKGNEQFF

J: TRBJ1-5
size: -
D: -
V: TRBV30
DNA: TGTGCCTGGGGCGGCAGGGGCAATCAGCCCCAGCATTTT
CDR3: CAWGGRGNQPQHF

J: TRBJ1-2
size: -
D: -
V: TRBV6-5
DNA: TGTGCCAGCAGTTACTCGTACGGTACTAACTATGGCTACACCTTC
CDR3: CASSYSYGTNYGYTF

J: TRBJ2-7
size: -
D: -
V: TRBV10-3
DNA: TGTGCCATCAGTGTGACCGGGACATACTCCTACGAGCAGTACTTC
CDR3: CAISVTGTYSYEQYF

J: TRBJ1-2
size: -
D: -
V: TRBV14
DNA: TGTGCCAGCAGCCAAGATGTTTACTATGGCTACACCTTC
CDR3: CASSQDVYYGYTF

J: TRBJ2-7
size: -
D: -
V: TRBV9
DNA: TGTGCCAGCAGCGTCTCGACTGCTTCCTACGAGCAGTACTTC
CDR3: CASSVSTASYEQYF

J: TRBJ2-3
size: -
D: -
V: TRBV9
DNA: TGTGCCAGCAGCGTAGGTCCCCAGCGGTCCGGCACAGATACGCAGTATTTT
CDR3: CASSVGPQRSGTDTQYF

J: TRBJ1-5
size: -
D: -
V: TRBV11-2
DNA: TGTGCCAGCAGCCAGGGCGTTTTGAGCAATCAGCCCCAGCATTTT
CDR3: CASSQGVLSNQPQHF

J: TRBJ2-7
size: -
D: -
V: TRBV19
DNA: TGTGCCAGTAGTCCAATCTTCGGATCCCAATACGAGCAGTACTTC
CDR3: CASSPIFGSQYEQYF

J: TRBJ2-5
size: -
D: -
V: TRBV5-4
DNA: TGTGCCAGCAGCTCTAGGGGGGTGGGCCAAGAGACCCAGTACTTC
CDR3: CASSSRGVGQETQYF

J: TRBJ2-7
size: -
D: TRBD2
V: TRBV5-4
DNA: TGTGCCAGCAGCATGTCTAGCGGAAACTACGAGCAGTACTTC
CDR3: CASSMSSGNYEQYF

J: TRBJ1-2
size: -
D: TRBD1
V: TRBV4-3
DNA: TGCGCCAGCAGCCAAGTTCTAGGGGGCCGTGGCTACACCTTC
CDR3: CASSQVLGGRGYTF

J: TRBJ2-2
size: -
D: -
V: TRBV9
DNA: TGTGCCAGCAGCGAAGGACGGTCGAACACCGGGGAGCTGTTTTTT
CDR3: CASSEGRSNTGELFF

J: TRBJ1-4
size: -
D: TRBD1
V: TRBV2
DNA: TGTGCCAGCAGTGGCAGACAGGGAGTGGTTGAAAAACTGTTTTTT
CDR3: CASSGRQGVVEKLFF

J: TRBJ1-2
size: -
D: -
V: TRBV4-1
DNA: TGCGCCAGCAGCCAAGGGGGCGACGGGACGTTTACCTTC
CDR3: CASSQGGDGTFTF